The 28 T cell receptor beta chains reported below all come from one sample, sequenced in a study of beta chain features in type 1 diabetes. cDNA synthesis used the whole RNA isolate, giving expressed TCRB sequences. Assay used: immunoSEQ multiplex PCR; TCRdb lists only in-frame clones, some missing. Of 150,000 or so clones in the sample, about a tenth are singletons; the top ten hold 0.55% to 0.85%. Sequenced sample: central memory CD4+ T cells from blood. Source of these receptors: a man aged 18 to 35 in good health.

This clone turned up a few times. The rearrangement joins TRBV11-2 to TRBJ2-6, with 9 bases identical to TRBD2. The germline V gene encodes CDR1 SGHAT and CDR2 FQNNGV. Trimming removed 5 bases from V and 4 bases from J; junction bases left unmatched: 15. The CDR3 is 19 residues long. The CDR3 region has the DNA TGTGCCAGCAGCGCCCGGGGCGGGGGGGCCGAGTCCGGGGCCAACGTCCTGACTTTC. This codes for CASSARGGGAESGANVLTF.

In its sample, this clone was seen many times. The genes are TRBV7-9 and TRBJ2-5, with a weak D call TRBD2 (5 bases). This CDR3 region has 14 residues. The V gene lost 1 base and the J gene lost 5 bases, with 11 bases spanning the gap. Per the germline V gene, CDR1 is SEHNR and CDR2 is FQNEAQ (reference sequence). The DNA of the CDR3 is TGTGCCAGCAGCTTAGGGCTAGCTCGCGAGACCCAGTACTTC. Translated, it gives CASSLGLARETQYF.

This clone was seen repeatedly, ten times or more. The rearrangement joins TRBV7-9 to TRBJ2-1; D gene unclear. The CDR3 covers 16 residues. Per germline, CDR1 SEHNR and CDR2 FQNEAQ (reference sequence). The V and J ends lost 4 bases and 4 bases respectively, with 17 bases between them. This CDR3 is CASSSERYPTYNEQFF. The CDR3 bases are TGTGCCAGCAGCTCTGAACGGTACCCTACGTACAATGAGCAGTTCTTC.

This clone was found many times. The chain combines TRBV28 with TRBJ2-3, with D hard to call. Trimming took off 7 bases at V and 2 bases at J, with 16 bases between the two ends. The CDR3 is made up of 15 amino acids. Germline CDR1 and CDR2: MDHEN and SYDVKM. The CDR3 nucleotides are TGTGCCAGCACCCGCCGGGTTGGCAACACAGATACGCAGTATTTT. Its protein is CASTRRVGNTDTQYF. The full variable domain, its missing parts supplied by reference TRBV28 and TRBJ2-3, is DVKVTQSSRYLVKRTGEKVFLECVQDMDHENMFWYRQDPGLGLRLIYFSYDVKMKEKGDIPEGYSVSREKKERFSLILESASTNQTSMYLCASTRRVGNTDTQYFGPGTRLTVL.

This clone was observed a few times. This rearrangement joins TRBV14 to TRBJ2-3, with a weak D call TRBD2 (5 bases). V was pared by 1 base and J by 0 bases, with 11 bases between. Germline loops: CDR1 SGHDN, CDR2 FVKESK. This CDR3 contains 16 residues. The DNA for the CDR3 is TGTGCCAGCAGCCAAGGACTCTCTAGCAGCACAGATACGCAGTATTTT. It specifies CASSQGLSSSTDTQYF.

The CDR3 coding sequence is TGTGCCAGCGGGGGGGAATATGAGCAGTTCTTC. This gives the protein CASGGEYEQFF. The chain has TRBV7-6 and TRBJ2-1; 7 bases line up with TRBD2. The V gene's germline CDR1 is SGHVS and CDR2 FNYEAQ. The V segment lost 8 bases and the J segment 8 bases; nucleotides outside the gene matches: 3. CDR3 length: 11 amino acids.

This chain connects TRBV6-5 to TRBJ1-5; D not certain. CDR1 and CDR2 from the germline V gene are MNHEY and SVGAGI. The V end was cut by 4 bases, the J end by 3 bases, with 10 bases between. This CDR3 spans 14 amino acids. The CDR3 protein is CASSSGNLNQPQHF. In DNA form, the CDR3 reads TGTGCCAGCAGTTCCGGGAACCTCAATCAGCCCCAGCATTTT.

The chain has TRBV13 and TRBJ1-4; a weak D match, TRBD1 (5 bases). In germline, CDR1 is PRHDT, CDR2 FYEKMQ (reference sequence). V was clipped by 0 bases and J by 7 bases, with 6 bases between them. This CDR3 has 13 amino acids. The CDR3 reads CASSLGGGEKLFF. CDR3 DNA: TGTGCCAGCAGCTTAGGGGGGGGTGAAAAACTGTTTTTT.

On this clone: Other nucleotide sequences in the sample specify the same CDR3. V gene TRBV15 combines with J gene TRBJ2-1; 9 nucleotides agree with TRBD2. Trimming at V came to 0 bases and at J to 9 bases, leaving 6 bases not matched to a gene. Germline CDR1 is LNHNV and CDR2 is YYDKDF (reference sequence). This CDR3 region has 15 residues. CDR3 sequence: CATSREGGGASEQFF. CDR3 nucleotide sequence: TGTGCCACCAGCAGAGAGGGCGGGGGGGCCAGTGAGCAGTTCTTC.

This clone was found a few times. V usage is TRBV7-3 and J usage is TRBJ2-5; a weak D match, TRBD2 (5 bases). The germline V gene encodes CDR1 SGHTA and CDR2 FQGTGA. V gave up 1 base and J gave up 5 bases, with 14 bases separating them. The CDR3 spans 15 residues. DNA for the CDR3: TGTGCCAGCAGCTTAAGAGGAGGATTTTCGGAGACCCAGTACTTC. It encodes CASSLRGGFSETQYF.

In its sample, this clone was seen a few times. This chain joins TRBV5-1 and TRBJ2-1; possible D gene TRBD1, 5 bases. Germline loops: CDR1 SGHRS, CDR2 YFSETQ. This CDR3 comprises 13 residues. V lost 5 bases and J lost 10, with 16 bases in between. CDR3 DNA sequence: TGCGCCAGCAGAGGGGCCCTTGGCCTGGAGCAGTTCTTC. Amino acid sequence: CASRGALGLEQFF.

The chain links TRBV6-1 to TRBJ2-7, with D perhaps matching TRBD1 (5 bases). Trimming took 6 bases from V and 5 from J, leaving 17 bases between them. Germline V gene lookup returns CDR1 MNHNS and CDR2 SASEGT. This CDR3 spans 14 amino acids. In DNA form, the CDR3 reads TGTGCCAGCAGGGACAAATTTAGGTCGAACGAGCAGTACTTC. It codes for CASRDKFRSNEQYF.

This clone was counted a few times. The V call is TRBV7-9, the J call TRBJ1-2; D call uncertain. Trimming pared 6 bases from V and 5 bases from J, leaving 13 bases between. The CDR3 runs 13 residues. Germline V CDR1 and CDR2: SEHNR, FQNEAQ (reference sequence). CDR3 in amino acids: CASSPATRYGYTF. The CDR3 DNA reads as TGTGCCAGCAGTCCTGCAACAAGATATGGCTACACCTTC. The full variable domain, in which reference TRBV7-9 and TRBJ1-2 provide the parts outside the CDR3, is DTGVSQNPRHKITKRGQNVTFRCDPISEHNRLYWYRQTLGQGPEFLTYFQNEAQLEKSRLLSDRFSAERPKGSFSTLEIQRTEQGDSAMYLCASSPATRYGYTFGSGTRLTVV.

The chain combines TRBV7-2 with TRBJ2-7; TRBD1 matches at 9 bases. The V segment lost 5 bases and the J segment 5 bases; nucleotides outside the gene matches: 7. The CDR3 is 14 residues long. Germline loops: CDR1 SGHTA, CDR2 FQGNSA. CDR3 sequence (DNA): TGTGCCAGCAGCCAAAGACAGGGGGGAAACGAGCAGTACTTC. Translating it yields CASSQRQGGNEQYF.

This sequence joins TRBV5-1 and TRBJ2-3; TRBD1 agrees at 7 bases. There are 14 residues in the CDR3. Trimming at V came to 0 bases and at J to 4 bases, leaving 2 bases not matched to a gene. The germline V gene has CDR1 SGHRS and CDR2 YFSETQ. CDR3 DNA: TGCGCCAGCAGCTTGGGCGACAGGGCAGATACGCAGTATTTT. It is translated as CASSLGDRADTQYF.

The V call is TRBV28, the J call TRBJ1-2; no reliable D call. Germline V gives CDR1 MDHEN, CDR2 SYDVKM. The V end was cut by 6 bases, the J end by 8 bases, with 19 bases between. This CDR3 has 14 amino acids. The DNA for the CDR3 is TGTGCCAGCAGACCCCCCGAATTACATTTAGGCTACACCTTC. Amino acids: CASRPPELHLGYTF.

This clone has a single count. The J gene is TRBJ2-1, the V gene TRBV15; 10 bases align to TRBD1. The CDR3 is 16 amino acids. V gave up 2 bases and J gave up 4 bases; unmatched junction bases: 5. In germline, CDR1 is LNHNV, CDR2 YYDKDF (reference sequence). In nucleotides, the CDR3 is TGTGCCACCAGCAGAATAGGACAGGGGGTTTACAATGAGCAGTTCTTC. Its translation is CATSRIGQGVYNEQFF.

A note on this clone: Sequence at one end of the junction differs from germline and may be a read error. The chain is built from TRBV9 and TRBJ1-1, with a tentative D call TRBD1 (6 bases). The CDR3 length is 15 residues. Per germline, CDR1 SGDLS and CDR2 YYNGEE. The CDR3 DNA reads as TGTGCCAGCAGCGTAGTAGGGACAAGGGGCACTGAAGTTTTCTTT. As protein: CASSVVGTRGTEVFF.

This clone appeared many times. The V gene is TRBV5-4, the J gene TRBJ2-6; weak D call: TRBD2 (5 bases). The CDR3 extends over 16 amino acids. Germline V gene data show CDR1 as SGHNT and CDR2 as YYREEE (reference sequence). V was pared by 0 bases and J by 4 bases, with 11 bases between. The CDR3 protein is CASSLATGRGANVLTF. In DNA, the CDR3 is TGTGCCAGCAGCTTGGCCACTGGGAGAGGGGCCAACGTCCTGACTTTC.

V usage is TRBV5-6 and J usage is TRBJ1-6; the D gene is possibly TRBD1 (5 bases). Germline V gene data show CDR1 as SGHDT and CDR2 as YYEEEE. V was cut by 0 bases and J by 5 bases, with 9 bases left in between. The CDR3 is 15 residues long. The CDR3 nucleotides are TGTGCCAGCAGCTTGGGACAGTCCCATAATTCACCCCTCCACTTT. The encoded protein is CASSLGQSHNSPLHF.

This clone has a handful of counts. The chain links TRBV19 to TRBJ1-5, with D maybe TRBD1 (6 bases). CDR3 size: 15 residues. Germline CDR1 and CDR2: LNHDA and SQIVND (reference sequence). The germline V and J ends were trimmed by 6 bases and 0 bases, with 12 bases remaining between them. The CDR3 sequence is CASRTTGHSNQPQHF. The CDR3 nucleotides are TGTGCCAGTAGAACAACGGGACATAGCAATCAGCCCCAGCATTTT.

This clone was counted ten times or more. This chain connects TRBV4-2 to TRBJ1-5; 7 nucleotides line up with TRBD1. The CDR3 spans 13 residues. V lost 7 bases, J lost 6 bases, and 6 bases stayed unmatched. Germline lookup yields CDR1 LGHNA and CDR2 YNFKEQ. CDR3 loop: CASNQGVGQPQHF. The CDR3 nucleotides are TGTGCCAGCAATCAGGGGGTCGGTCAGCCCCAGCATTTT.

This clone was seen only a few times. The V and J genes are TRBV7-9 and TRBJ1-4; possible D gene TRBD1, 6 bases. The CDR3 is made up of 16 amino acids. Germline CDR1 is SEHNR and CDR2 is FQNEAQ (reference sequence). The V gene lost 7 bases and the J gene lost 2 bases, with 17 bases spanning the gap. The CDR3, as DNA: TGTGCCAGCACCCCGGGGGGGGCAGCGACTAATGAAAAACTGTTTTTT. It yields the protein CASTPGGAATNEKLFF.

This clone was recorded at least ten times. This sequence joins TRBV15 and TRBJ1-2; TRBD1 agrees at 8 bases. The CDR3 extends over 13 amino acids. The V segment lost 1 base and the J segment 8 bases; nucleotides outside the gene matches: 3. Germline V gene data show CDR1 as LNHNV and CDR2 as YYDKDF (reference sequence). The CDR3 loop is CATSRGQGLGYTF. The DNA for the CDR3 is TGTGCCACCAGCAGAGGACAGGGGTTGGGCTACACCTTC.

The chain couples TRBV28 to TRBJ2-5, with 7 bases aligning to TRBD1. This CDR3 has 14 amino acids. After removal of 5 bases from V and 6 bases from J, the junction contained 9 bases not matched to a gene. Per germline, CDR1 MDHEN and CDR2 SYDVKM. In DNA form, the CDR3 reads TGTGCCAGCAGTCCCCGGACAGGCGGGCAGACCCAGTACTTC. As protein: CASSPRTGGQTQYF.

The chain joins TRBV2 to TRBJ2-7, with D perhaps matching TRBD1 (6 bases). This CDR3 spans 14 amino acids. Trimming took 7 bases from V and 6 from J, leaving 19 bases between them. Germline assignment: CDR1 SNHLY and CDR2 FYNNEI. The CDR3 loop reads CASKSDRYALEQYF. The CDR3 nucleotides read TGTGCCAGCAAGTCGGACAGATACGCGCTCGAGCAGTACTTC.

This clone was seen more than once but under ten times. The chain uses TRBV18 and TRBJ2-7; 7 bases line up with TRBD2. CDR3 size: 14 residues. The V segment lost 4 bases and the J segment 1 base; nucleotides outside the gene matches: 4. Germline loops: CDR1 KGHSH, CDR2 LQKENI. CDR3 loop: CASSLREVSYEQYF. The CDR3 nucleotides read TGTGCCAGCTCACTCCGGGAGGTATCCTACGAGCAGTACTTC.

This sequence joins TRBV5-4 and TRBJ1-1; no clear D. V was shortened by 2 bases and J by 3 bases, with 11 bases between the two germline ends. The germline V gene encodes CDR1 SGHNT and CDR2 YYREEE (reference sequence). This CDR3 has 14 residues. CDR3 residues: CASSLAGSHTEAFF. The CDR3 DNA reads as TGTGCCAGCAGCTTAGCGGGATCTCACACTGAAGCTTTCTTT.